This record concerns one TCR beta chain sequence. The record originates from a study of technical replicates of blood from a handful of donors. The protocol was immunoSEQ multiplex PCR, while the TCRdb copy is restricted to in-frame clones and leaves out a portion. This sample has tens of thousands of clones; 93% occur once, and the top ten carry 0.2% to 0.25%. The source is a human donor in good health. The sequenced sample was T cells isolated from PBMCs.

CDR3 DNA: TGTGCCAGCAGCCCCCAACGGGGCGGGACCGCCGAGCAGTACTTC. Amino acids: CASSPQRGGTAEQYF. The chain employs TRBV9 and TRBJ2-7; D perhaps matches TRBD2 (6 bases). Trimming left V 4 bases short and J 6 bases short, with 20 bases between. Germline values: CDR1 SGDLS, CDR2 YYNGEE. There are 15 residues in the CDR3.